Listed below are T cell receptor beta chains from one sample, sequenced in a study of cytomegalovirus exposure and HLA in healthy donors. Data came from immunoSEQ multiplex PCR; TCRdb stores just in-frame clones and leaves some out. The table includes around 92,000 clones, around 81% detected once. Sequencing was done on a sample of PBMCs. The receptor source for this set is a man aged 18-30 years in good health and CMV-seronegative. CDR3s include the opening cysteine and the closing phenylalanine or tryptophan. A D gene is named only where the DNA matches it firmly. Size is omitted from some rows. Given values are once, few, many or a class for expanded clones.

j_call: TRBJ1-5
clone_size: NA
d_call: NA
cdr3_length: 12
v_call: TRBV7-9
cdr3_nt: TGTGCCAGTCAAGCGGGGAATCAGCCCCAGCATTTT
cdr3_aa: CASQAGNQPQHF

j_call: TRBJ2-7
clone_size: NA
d_call: TRBD2
cdr3_length: 14
v_call: TRBV9
cdr3_nt: TGTGCCAGCAGCCCCGGGACTAGCGGGGAAAGTCCGTACTTC
cdr3_aa: CASSPGTSGESPYF

j_call: TRBJ1-1
clone_size: NA
d_call: NA
cdr3_length: 14
v_call: TRBV5-1
cdr3_nt: TGCGCCAGCAGCTTGGCCAGGGGTGGCACTGAAGCTTTCTTT
cdr3_aa: CASSLARGGTEAFF

j_call: TRBJ1-1
clone_size: NA
d_call: NA
cdr3_length: 14
v_call: TRBV27
cdr3_nt: TGTGCCAGCGGGGCCGGGGGGCGGAACACTGAAGCTTTCTTT
cdr3_aa: CASGAGGRNTEAFF

j_call: TRBJ2-7
clone_size: NA
d_call: NA
cdr3_length: 15
v_call: TRBV6-5
cdr3_nt: TGTGCCAGCAGTTACTCGATATCGGTTAGTTTTGAGCAGTACTTC
cdr3_aa: CASSYSISVSFEQYF

j_call: TRBJ2-3
clone_size: NA
d_call: TRBD1
cdr3_length: 15
v_call: TRBV6-4
cdr3_nt: TGTGCCAGCAGTGACGCAGGGGGAGGCACAGATACGCAGTATTTT
cdr3_aa: CASSDAGGGTDTQYF

j_call: TRBJ1-2
clone_size: NA
d_call: TRBD1
cdr3_length: 14
v_call: TRBV10-2
cdr3_nt: TGCGCCAGCAGTCCGGGACAGGGGAGTGGTGGCTACACCTTC
cdr3_aa: CASSPGQGSGGYTF

j_call: TRBJ1-6
clone_size: NA
d_call: TRBD1
cdr3_length: 16
v_call: TRBV4-1
cdr3_nt: TGCGCCAGCACTTTACTTCAGGGGGCCCATAATTCACCCCTCCACTTT
cdr3_aa: CASTLLQGAHNSPLHF

j_call: TRBJ1-2
clone_size: NA
d_call: NA
cdr3_length: 10
v_call: TRBV12-1
cdr3_nt: TGTGCCAGCAGTATATATGGCTACACCTTC
cdr3_aa: CASSIYGYTF

j_call: TRBJ1-2
clone_size: NA
d_call: TRBD1
cdr3_length: 14
v_call: TRBV5-4
cdr3_nt: TGTGCCAGCAGCCAGGGGACAGGGTATGAAGGCTACACCTTC
cdr3_aa: CASSQGTGYEGYTF

j_call: TRBJ1-1
clone_size: NA
d_call: NA
cdr3_length: 13
v_call: TRBV14
cdr3_nt: TGTGCCAGCAGCCTCCAGGGTAACACTGAAGCTTTCTTT
cdr3_aa: CASSLQGNTEAFF

j_call: TRBJ2-2
clone_size: NA
d_call: NA
cdr3_length: 15
v_call: TRBV15
cdr3_nt: TGTGCCACCAGCGGGCGGGGTACGAACACCGGGGAGCTGTTTTTT
cdr3_aa: CATSGRGTNTGELFF

j_call: TRBJ2-1
clone_size: NA
d_call: NA
cdr3_length: 16
v_call: TRBV5-6
cdr3_nt: TGTGCCAGCAGCTTGGCAGGCGGGGCCTCCCTCAATGAGCAGTTCTTC
cdr3_aa: CASSLAGGASLNEQFF

j_call: TRBJ1-2
clone_size: few
d_call: TRBD1
cdr3_length: 16
v_call: TRBV6-4
cdr3_nt: TGTGCCAGCAGTGACTCGAGTGGGACAGGCCATGCGGCTTACACCTTC
cdr3_aa: CASSDSSGTGHAAYTF

j_call: TRBJ2-1
clone_size: once
d_call: TRBD1
cdr3_length: 16
v_call: TRBV10-3
cdr3_nt: TGTGCCATCAGGAAGGGTGGTGGGACAGGGGAGAATGAGCAGTTCTTC
cdr3_aa: CAIRKGGGTGENEQFF

j_call: TRBJ2-7
clone_size: NA
d_call: NA
cdr3_length: 12
v_call: TRBV4-1
cdr3_nt: TGCGCCAGCAGCAGGGGCGGGGACGAGCAGTACTTC
cdr3_aa: CASSRGGDEQYF

j_call: TRBJ1-4
clone_size: NA
d_call: TRBD1
cdr3_length: 18
v_call: TRBV5-8
cdr3_nt: TGTGCCAGCAGCTTCGTCCCACGCCGGGACAGGGAAGGTGAAAAACTGTTTTTT
cdr3_aa: CASSFVPRRDREGEKLFF